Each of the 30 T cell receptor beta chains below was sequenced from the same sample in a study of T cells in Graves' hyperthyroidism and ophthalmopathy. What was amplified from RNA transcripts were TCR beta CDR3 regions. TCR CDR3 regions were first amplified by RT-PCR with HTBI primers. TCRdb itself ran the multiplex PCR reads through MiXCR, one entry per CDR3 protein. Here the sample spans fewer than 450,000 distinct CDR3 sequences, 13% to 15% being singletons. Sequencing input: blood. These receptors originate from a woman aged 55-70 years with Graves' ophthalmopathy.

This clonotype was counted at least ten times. The chain's CDR3 is CASSSPRDRPSDEQFF. CDR3 coding DNA: TGTGCCAGCAGCTCCCCCCGGGACAGACCTTCCGATGAGCAGTTCTTC. The chain employs TRBV9 and TRBJ2-1, with 7 bases lining up with TRBD1. This CDR3 has 16 residues. Trimming cost V 4 bases and J 8 bases; bases outside gene matches: 15. The germline V gene encodes CDR1 SGDLS and CDR2 YYNGEE. Together with reference TRBV9 and TRBJ2-1, the CDR3 gives the full variable domain: DSGVTQTPKHLITATGQRVTLRCSPRSGDLSVYWYQQSLDQGLQFLIQYYNGEERAKGNILERFSAQQFPDLHSELNLSSLELGDSALYFCASSSPRDRPSDEQFFGPGTRLTVL.

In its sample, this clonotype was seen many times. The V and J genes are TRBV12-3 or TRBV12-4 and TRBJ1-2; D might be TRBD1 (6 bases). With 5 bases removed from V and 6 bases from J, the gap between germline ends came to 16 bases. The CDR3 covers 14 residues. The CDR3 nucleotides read TGTGCCAGCAGTCCCCCTCTAAACAGGGATGGCTACACCTTC. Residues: CASSPPLNRDGYTF.

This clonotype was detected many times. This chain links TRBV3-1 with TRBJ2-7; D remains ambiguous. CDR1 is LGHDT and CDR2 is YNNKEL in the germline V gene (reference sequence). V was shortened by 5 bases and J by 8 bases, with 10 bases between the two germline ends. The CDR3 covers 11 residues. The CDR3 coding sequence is TGTGCCAGCAGCACCGGCGCTCAGCAGTACTTC. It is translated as CASSTGAQQYF.

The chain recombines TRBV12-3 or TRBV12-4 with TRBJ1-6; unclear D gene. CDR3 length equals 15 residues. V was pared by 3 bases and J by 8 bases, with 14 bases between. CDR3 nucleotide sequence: TGTGCCAGCAGTTTGGTTGGGCAGCCCGATTCACCCCTCCACTTT. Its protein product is CASSLVGQPDSPLHF.

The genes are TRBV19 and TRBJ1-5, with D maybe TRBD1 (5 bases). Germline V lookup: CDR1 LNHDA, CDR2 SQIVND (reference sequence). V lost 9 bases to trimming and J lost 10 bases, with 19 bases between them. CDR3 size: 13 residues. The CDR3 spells CASQRVGQGPQHF. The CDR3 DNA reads TGTGCCAGCCAGAGGGTGGGCCAGGGACCCCAGCATTTT.

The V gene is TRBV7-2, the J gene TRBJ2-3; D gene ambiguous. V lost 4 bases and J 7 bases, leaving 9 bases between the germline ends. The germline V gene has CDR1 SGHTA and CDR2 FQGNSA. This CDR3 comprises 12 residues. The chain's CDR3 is CTSSSVVNTQYF. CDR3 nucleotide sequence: TGTACCAGCAGCTCCGTAGTCAATACGCAGTATTTT.

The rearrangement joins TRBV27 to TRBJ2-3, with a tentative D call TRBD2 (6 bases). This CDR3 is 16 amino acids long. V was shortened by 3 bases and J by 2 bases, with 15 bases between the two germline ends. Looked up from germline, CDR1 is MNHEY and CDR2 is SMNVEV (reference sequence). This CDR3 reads CASSFFGGSPTDTQYF. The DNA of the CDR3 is TGTGCCAGCAGTTTCTTTGGGGGGTCCCCCACAGATACGCAGTATTTT.

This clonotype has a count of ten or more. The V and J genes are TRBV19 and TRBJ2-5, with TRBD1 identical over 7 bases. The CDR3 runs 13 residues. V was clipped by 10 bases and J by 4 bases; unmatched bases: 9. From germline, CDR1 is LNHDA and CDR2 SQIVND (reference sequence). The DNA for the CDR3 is TGTGCCACTTCAGGGGGAGTAGCAGAGACCCAGTACTTC. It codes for CATSGGVAETQYF.

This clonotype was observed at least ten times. The CDR3 DNA reads as TGTGCCAGCAGTTTGCGGGAATGGGGCACAGATACGCAGTATTTT. Amino acid sequence: CASSLREWGTDTQYF. The chain carries TRBV28 and TRBJ2-3, with D perhaps matching TRBD2 (6 bases). In germline, CDR1 is MDHEN, CDR2 SYDVKM. With 3 bases removed from V and 1 base from J, the gap between germline ends came to 11 bases. The CDR3 loop spans 15 amino acids.

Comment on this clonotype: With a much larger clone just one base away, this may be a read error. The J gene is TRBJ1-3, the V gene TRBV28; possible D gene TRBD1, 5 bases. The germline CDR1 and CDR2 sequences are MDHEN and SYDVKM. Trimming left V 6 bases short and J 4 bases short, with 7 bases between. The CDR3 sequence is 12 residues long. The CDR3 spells CASRRQGNTIYF. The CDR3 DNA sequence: TGTGCCAGCAGGCGACAGGGAAACACCATATATTTT.

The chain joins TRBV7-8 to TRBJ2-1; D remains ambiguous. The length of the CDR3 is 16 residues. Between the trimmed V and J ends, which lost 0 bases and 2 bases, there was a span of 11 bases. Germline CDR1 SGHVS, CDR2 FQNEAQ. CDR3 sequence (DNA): TGTGCCAGCAGCTTAGCTGGGCGACTTCCCTACAATGAGCAGTTCTTC. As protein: CASSLAGRLPYNEQFF.

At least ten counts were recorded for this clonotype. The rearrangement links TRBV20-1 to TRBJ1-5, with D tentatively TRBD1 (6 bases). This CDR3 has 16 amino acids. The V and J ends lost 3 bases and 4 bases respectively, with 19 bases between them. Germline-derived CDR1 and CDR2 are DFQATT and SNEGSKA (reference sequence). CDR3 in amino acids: CSASPYREGGNQPQHF. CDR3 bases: TGCAGTGCTAGTCCCTACAGGGAAGGAGGGAATCAGCCCCAGCATTTT.

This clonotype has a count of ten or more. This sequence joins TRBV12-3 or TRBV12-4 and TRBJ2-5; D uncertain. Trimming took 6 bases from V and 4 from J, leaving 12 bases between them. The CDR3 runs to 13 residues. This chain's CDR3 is CASRGSSLETQYF. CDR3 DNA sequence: TGTGCCAGCAGGGGCAGTAGCCTAGAGACCCAGTACTTC.

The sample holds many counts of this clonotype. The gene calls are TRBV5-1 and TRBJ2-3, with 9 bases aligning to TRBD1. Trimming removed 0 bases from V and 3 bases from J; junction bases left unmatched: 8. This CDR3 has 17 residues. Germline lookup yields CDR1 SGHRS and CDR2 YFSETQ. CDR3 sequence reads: CASSLDPGTGITDTQYF. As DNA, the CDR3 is TGCGCCAGCAGCTTGGACCCGGGGACAGGGATAACAGATACGCAGTATTTT.

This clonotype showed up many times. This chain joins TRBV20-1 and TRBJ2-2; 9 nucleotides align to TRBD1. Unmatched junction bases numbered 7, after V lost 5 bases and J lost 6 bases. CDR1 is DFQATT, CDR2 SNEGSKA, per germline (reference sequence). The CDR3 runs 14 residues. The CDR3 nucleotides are TGCAGTGCTTCCCGGGACAGGGCAGCCGGGGAGCTGTTTTTT. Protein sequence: CSASRDRAAGELFF.

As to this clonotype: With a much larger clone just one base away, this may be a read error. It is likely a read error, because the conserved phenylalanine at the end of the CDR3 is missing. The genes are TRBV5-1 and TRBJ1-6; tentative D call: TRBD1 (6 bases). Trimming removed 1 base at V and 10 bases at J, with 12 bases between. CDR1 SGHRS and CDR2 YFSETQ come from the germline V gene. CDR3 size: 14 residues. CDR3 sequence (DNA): TGCGCCAGCAGCTTGAACAGGGATGGATCACCCCTCCACCTT. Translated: CASSLNRDGSPLHL.

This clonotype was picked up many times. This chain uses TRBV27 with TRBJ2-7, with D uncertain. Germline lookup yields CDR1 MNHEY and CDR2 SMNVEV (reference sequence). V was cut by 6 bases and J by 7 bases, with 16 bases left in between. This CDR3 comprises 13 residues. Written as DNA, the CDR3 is TGTGCCAGCAGCTCCGGTCGGTTCTGGGAGCAGTACTTC. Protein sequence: CASSSGRFWEQYF.

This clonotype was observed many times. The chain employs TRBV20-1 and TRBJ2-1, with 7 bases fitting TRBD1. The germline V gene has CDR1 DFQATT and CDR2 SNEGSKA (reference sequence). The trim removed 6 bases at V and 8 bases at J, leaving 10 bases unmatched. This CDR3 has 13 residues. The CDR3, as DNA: TGCAGTGCCCCCGGGACAGTCCGTGATGAGCAGTTCTTC. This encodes CSAPGTVRDEQFF.

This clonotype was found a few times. CDR3 nucleotides: TGTGCCAGCAGCCAAGACAGGGGGAAGACCCAGTACTTC. Residues: CASSQDRGKTQYF. This chain joins TRBV4-2 and TRBJ2-5, with 7 bases matching TRBD1. The germline V gene has CDR1 LGHNA and CDR2 YNFKEQ. This CDR3 has 13 amino acids. V was pared by 0 bases and J by 6 bases, with 1 base of the junction left unmatched.

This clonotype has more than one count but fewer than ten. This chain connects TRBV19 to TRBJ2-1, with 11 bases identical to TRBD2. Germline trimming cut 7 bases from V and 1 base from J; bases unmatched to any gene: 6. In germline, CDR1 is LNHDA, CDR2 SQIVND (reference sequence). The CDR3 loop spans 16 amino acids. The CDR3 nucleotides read TGTGCCAGTACCCCATTAGCGGGAGGGTCCTACAATGAGCAGTTCTTC. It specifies CASTPLAGGSYNEQFF.

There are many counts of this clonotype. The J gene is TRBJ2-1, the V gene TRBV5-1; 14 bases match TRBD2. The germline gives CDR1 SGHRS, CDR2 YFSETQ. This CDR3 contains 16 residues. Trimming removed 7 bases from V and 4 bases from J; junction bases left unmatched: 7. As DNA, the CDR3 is TGCGCCAGCCACACCGGGACTAGCGGGGGATACAATGAGCAGTTCTTC. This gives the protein CASHTGTSGGYNEQFF.

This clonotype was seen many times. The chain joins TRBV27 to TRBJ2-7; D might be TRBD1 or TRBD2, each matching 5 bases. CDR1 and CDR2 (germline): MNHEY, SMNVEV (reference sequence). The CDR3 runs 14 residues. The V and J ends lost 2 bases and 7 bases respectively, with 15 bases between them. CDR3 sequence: CASSLPGTLKEQYF. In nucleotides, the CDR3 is TGTGCCAGCAGTTTACCCGGGACGCTAAAGGAGCAGTACTTC.

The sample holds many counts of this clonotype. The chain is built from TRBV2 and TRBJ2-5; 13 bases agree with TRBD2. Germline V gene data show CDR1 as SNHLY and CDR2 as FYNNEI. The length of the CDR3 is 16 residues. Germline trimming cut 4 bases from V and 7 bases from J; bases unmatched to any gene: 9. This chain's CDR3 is CASSVPSTSGRRTQYF. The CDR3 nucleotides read TGTGCCAGCAGTGTACCTTCGACTAGCGGGAGGAGGACCCAGTACTTC.

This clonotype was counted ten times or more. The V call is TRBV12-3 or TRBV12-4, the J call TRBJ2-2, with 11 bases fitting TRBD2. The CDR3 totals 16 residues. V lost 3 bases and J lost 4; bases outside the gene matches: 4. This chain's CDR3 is CASSFGLAGGTGELFF. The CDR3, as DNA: TGTGCCAGCAGTTTCGGGCTAGCGGGAGGCACCGGGGAGCTGTTTTTT.

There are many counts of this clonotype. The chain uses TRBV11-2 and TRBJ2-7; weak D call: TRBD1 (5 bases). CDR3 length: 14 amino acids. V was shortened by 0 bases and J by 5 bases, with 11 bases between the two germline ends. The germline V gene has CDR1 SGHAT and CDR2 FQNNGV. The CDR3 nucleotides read TGTGCCAGCAGCTTAGACTTTCAGGGAAACGAGCAGTACTTC. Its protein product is CASSLDFQGNEQYF.

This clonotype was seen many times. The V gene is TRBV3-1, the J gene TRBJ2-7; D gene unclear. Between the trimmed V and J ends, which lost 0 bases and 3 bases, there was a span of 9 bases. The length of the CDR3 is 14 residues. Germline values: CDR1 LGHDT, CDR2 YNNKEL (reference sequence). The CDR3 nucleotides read TGTGCCAGCAGCCAAGATCCCCCGGGCTACGAGCAGTACTTC. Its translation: CASSQDPPGYEQYF.

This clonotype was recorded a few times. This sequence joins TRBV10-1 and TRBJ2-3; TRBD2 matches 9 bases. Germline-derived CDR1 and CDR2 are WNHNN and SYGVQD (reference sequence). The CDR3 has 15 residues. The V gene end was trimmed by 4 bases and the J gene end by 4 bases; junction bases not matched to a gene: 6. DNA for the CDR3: TGCGCCAGCAGTGCGGTAGCGGGAGCGGCAGATACGCAGTATTTT. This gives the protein CASSAVAGAADTQYF.

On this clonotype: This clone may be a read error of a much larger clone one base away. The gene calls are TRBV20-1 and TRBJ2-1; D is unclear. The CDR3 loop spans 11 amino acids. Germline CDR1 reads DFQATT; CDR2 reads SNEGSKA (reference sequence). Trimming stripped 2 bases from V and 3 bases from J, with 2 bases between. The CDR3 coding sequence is TGCAGTGCTAGATACTACAATGAGCAGTTCTTC. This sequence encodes CSARYYNEQFF.

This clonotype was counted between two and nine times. CDR3 in DNA: TGTGCCAGCAGTGAAGCGCGGCAGAACTATGGCTACACCTTC. Its protein is CASSEARQNYGYTF. The V call is TRBV6-1, the J call TRBJ1-2; the D is unclear. V was shortened by 0 bases and J by 2 bases, with 7 bases between the two germline ends. Germline CDR1 MNHNS, CDR2 SASEGT. This CDR3 has 14 amino acids.

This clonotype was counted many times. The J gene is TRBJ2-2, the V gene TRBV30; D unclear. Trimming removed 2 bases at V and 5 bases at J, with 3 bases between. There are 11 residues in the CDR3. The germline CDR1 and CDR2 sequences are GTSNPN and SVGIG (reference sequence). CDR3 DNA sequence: TGTGCCTGGAGTACAACCGGGGAGCTGTTTTTT. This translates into CAWSTTGELFF.